Below are 18 T cell receptor beta chains sequenced from a single sample in a study of T cell changes during pregnancy in multiple sclerosis. The method was immunoSEQ multiplex PCR; TCRdb's version includes in-frame clones alone and lacks a portion of them. The repertoire holds about 40,000 clones, with 91% as singletons. The sequencing used CD8+ T cells from peripheral blood mononuclear cells, collected before pregnancy. The receptor set was obtained from a female donor with multiple sclerosis, enrolled in a pregnancy study.

V is TRBV9 and J is TRBJ2-1; TRBD2 might be the D (6 bases). The CDR3 runs to 14 residues. Per germline, CDR1 SGDLS and CDR2 YYNGEE. V was shortened by 4 bases and J by 10 bases, with 18 bases between the two germline ends. The DNA for the CDR3 is TGTGCCAGCAGCCCACAGACTAGGGGCGGGGAGCAGTTCTTC. This translates into CASSPQTRGGEQFF.

This clone is categorized as medium-sized. The chain has TRBV27 and TRBJ2-7; weak D call: TRBD1 (7 bases). The CDR3 sequence is 13 residues long. The germline V gene encodes CDR1 MNHEY and CDR2 SMNVEV (reference sequence). V was shortened by 8 bases and J by 7 bases, with 18 bases between the two germline ends. The CDR3 bases are TGTGCCAGCCAACTGGAGGGGGCTGAGGAGCAGTACTTC. Residues: CASQLEGAEEQYF.

This clone showed up just once. V and J are TRBV14 and TRBJ2-1; weak D call: TRBD2 (6 bases). V lost 3 bases and J lost 3, with 15 bases in between. CDR3 length equals 16 residues. The germline V gene encodes CDR1 SGHDN and CDR2 FVKESK. In DNA, the CDR3 is TGTGCCAGCAGCCAGAATAGCGGAGGACTCTACAATGAGCAGTTCTTC. Residues: CASSQNSGGLYNEQFF. The complete variable domain, with remaining parts taken from reference TRBV14 and TRBJ2-1, reads EAGVTQFPSHSVIEKGQTVTLRCDPISGHDNLYWYRRVMGKEIKFLLHFVKESKQDESGMPNNRFLAERTGGTYSTLKVQPAELEDSGVYFCASSQNSGGLYNEQFFGPGTRLTVL.

The chain recombines TRBV5-1 with TRBJ2-7; TRBD2 aligns across 14 bases. This CDR3 is built from 15 residues. The trim removed 4 bases at V and 12 bases at J, leaving 12 bases unmatched. Germline V CDR1 and CDR2: SGHRS, YFSETQ. CDR3 sequence (DNA): TGCGCCAGCAGCGAAGGGACTAGCGGGAGTTATCAGCGGTACTTC. It encodes CASSEGTSGSYQRYF.

The chain is built from TRBV7-9 and TRBJ2-7, with 10 nucleotides matching TRBD2. The CDR3 covers 14 residues. Germline trimming cut 5 bases from V and 6 bases from J; bases unmatched to any gene: 7. Germline V gene sequence: CDR1 SEHNR, CDR2 FQNEAQ (reference sequence). This CDR3 reads CASSAASGSSEQYF. CDR3 in DNA: TGTGCCAGCAGCGCCGCTAGCGGGAGCTCCGAGCAGTACTTC.

The table lists this clone with a count of one. Mismatch with germline at one junction end may stem from a read error. The J gene is TRBJ2-7, the V gene TRBV13, with TRBD1 matching 7 bases. Germline CDR1 reads PRHDT; CDR2 reads FYEKMQ (reference sequence). The CDR3 has 15 residues. In DNA, the CDR3 is TGTGCCAGCAGCTTAGGGACAGGGCCTTTCTACGGGCAGTACTTC. Its protein product is CASSLGTGPFYGQYF. Using reference TRBV13 and TRBJ2-7 for the parts outside the CDR3, the full variable domain is AAGVIQSPRHLIKEKRETATLKCYPIPRHDTVYWYQQGPGQDPQFLISFYEKMQSDKGSIPDRFSAQQFSDYHSELNMSSLELGDSALYFCASSLGTGPFYGQYFGPGTRLTVT.

CDR3 amino acids: CASSSQGRAFF. The CDR3 DNA sequence: TGTGCCAGCAGCTCACAGGGGAGAGCTTTCTTT. The chain combines TRBV7-9 with TRBJ1-1, with 7 nucleotides matching TRBD1. CDR1 is SEHNR and CDR2 is FQNEAQ in the germline V gene (reference sequence). V was clipped by 4 bases and J by 10 bases; unmatched bases: 3. This CDR3 contains 11 residues.

V and J are TRBV9 and TRBJ2-7; D uncertain. Germline CDR1 reads SGDLS; CDR2 reads YYNGEE. V was trimmed by 3 bases and J by 5 bases, leaving 12 bases between them. CDR3 size: 13 residues. The CDR3, as DNA: TGTGCCAGCAGCGCGCCCCCGTACAACGAGCAGTACTTC. Amino acids: CASSAPPYNEQYF. The full variable domain, with the rest looked up from reference TRBV9 and TRBJ2-7, is DSGVTQTPKHLITATGQRVTLRCSPRSGDLSVYWYQQSLDQGLQFLIQYYNGEERAKGNILERFSAQQFPDLHSELNLSSLELGDSALYFCASSAPPYNEQYFGPGTRLTVT.

This chain uses TRBV7-8 with TRBJ2-5; 15 bases align to TRBD2. CDR3 length: 16 amino acids. Germline assignment: CDR1 SGHVS and CDR2 FQNEAQ. The V gene end was trimmed by 4 bases and the J gene end by 5 bases; junction bases not matched to a gene: 5. In nucleotides, the CDR3 is TGTGCCAGCAGCTCTGCAGGACTAGCGGGAGGGGAGACCCAGTACTTC. This encodes CASSSAGLAGGETQYF. Drawing the rest from reference TRBV7-8 and TRBJ2-5, the complete variable domain is GAGVSQSPRYKVAKRGQDVALRCDPISGHVSLFWYQQALGQGPEFLTYFQNEAQLDKSGLPSDRFFAERPEGSVSTLKIQRTQQEDSAVYLCASSSAGLAGGETQYFGPGTRLLVL.

V usage is TRBV9 and J usage is TRBJ2-7; 7 bases align to TRBD1. Germline V gene data show CDR1 as SGDLS and CDR2 as YYNGEE. V trimming: 3 bases; J trimming: 5 bases; junction bases outside the gene matches: 2. The CDR3 is 12 residues long. The CDR3 DNA reads TGTGCCAGCAGCGGGGACAGCCACGAGCAGTACTTC. Its translation is CASSGDSHEQYF.

The V call is TRBV11-2, the J call TRBJ1-2, with 8 positions matching TRBD1. The V segment lost 1 base and the J segment 7 bases; nucleotides outside the gene matches: 2. Germline CDR1 SGHAT, CDR2 FQNNGV. The CDR3 extends over 13 amino acids. This chain's CDR3 is CASSLGTGSGYTF. The CDR3 DNA is TGTGCCAGCAGCTTAGGGACAGGGAGTGGCTACACCTTC.

J is TRBJ2-7 and V is TRBV19; TRBD1 agrees at 10 bases. V lost 3 bases to trimming and J lost 3 bases; unmatched junction nucleotides: 5. The germline V gene has CDR1 LNHDA and CDR2 SQIVND (reference sequence). This CDR3 contains 15 residues. CDR3 DNA sequence: TGTGCCAGTAGTATGGGGACAGGGGACTTCTACGAGCAGTACTTC. It translates to CASSMGTGDFYEQYF.

V usage is TRBV27 and J usage is TRBJ2-3; weak D call: TRBD1 (5 bases). Germline CDR1 and CDR2: MNHEY and SMNVEV (reference sequence). V was clipped by 2 bases and J by 1 base, with 16 bases between them. The CDR3 loop spans 17 amino acids. The CDR3: CASSLDGSGYRTDTQYF. DNA of the CDR3: TGTGCCAGCAGTTTAGACGGGTCAGGGTACCGCACAGATACGCAGTATTTT.

The chain recombines TRBV6-6 with TRBJ2-1, with a tentative D call TRBD2 (6 bases). Between the trimmed V and J ends, which lost 9 bases and 0 bases, there was a span of 12 bases. The CDR3 contains 14 residues. Germline CDR1 MNHNY, CDR2 SVGAGI (reference sequence). CDR3 nucleotides: TGTGCCAGTGGCGGGACGAGCTCCTACAATGAGCAGTTCTTC. Translating gives CASGGTSSYNEQFF.

The rearrangement links TRBV6-5 to TRBJ1-5; perhaps TRBD1 as D (5 bases). The CDR3 length is 13 residues. V was trimmed by 6 bases and J by 6 bases, leaving 12 bases between them. Germline V CDR1 and CDR2: MNHEY, SVGAGI. CDR3 region: CASSRQGGQPQHF. Here the CDR3 DNA reads TGTGCCAGCAGCCGTCAGGGAGGTCAGCCCCAGCATTTT.

The chain carries TRBV28 and TRBJ2-7; possible D gene TRBD1, 6 bases. Germline values: CDR1 MDHEN, CDR2 SYDVKM. V lost 4 bases and J 7 bases, leaving 23 bases between the germline ends. This CDR3 comprises 16 residues. This chain's CDR3 is CASSSSLRQVRGEQYF. CDR3 DNA sequence: TGTGCCAGCAGTTCCAGCCTCCGACAGGTCCGAGGGGAGCAGTACTTC.

The chain employs TRBV7-9 and TRBJ2-1, with D possibly matching TRBD1 (6 bases). V lost 8 bases, J lost 8 bases, and 16 bases lay in between. The length of the CDR3 is 13 residues. The germline gives CDR1 SEHNR, CDR2 FQNEAQ (reference sequence). This chain's CDR3 is CASEGVAADEQFF. CDR3 bases: TGTGCCAGCGAGGGGGTAGCTGCTGATGAGCAGTTCTTC.

The chain couples TRBV19 to TRBJ2-3, with D tentatively TRBD2 (6 bases). CDR3 length: 15 residues. The V gene's germline CDR1 is LNHDA and CDR2 SQIVND (reference sequence). The V end was cut by 3 bases, the J end by 0 bases, with 10 bases between. CDR3 amino acids: CASSMVGLSTDTQYF. The CDR3 DNA reads as TGTGCCAGTAGTATGGTGGGACTGAGCACAGATACGCAGTATTTT.